This T cell receptor (beta chain) was captured in a study of shared clonotypes between healthy human individuals. Study-level background: A donor's plate count was three for CD4 naive and three for CD4 memory; CD8 naive had two and CD8 memory one.

CDR1 is SGHRS and CDR2 is YFSETQ in the germline V gene. V gave up 1 base and J gave up 4 bases, with 12 bases separating them. The CDR3 is 16 amino acids. The study ran the assay at deep level. Assay: immunoSEQ multiplex PCR; the TCRdb copy retains only in-frame clones and omits some. The sample carries under 1,100,000 clones, 65% to 75% recorded once. The sequence was obtained from a man between 18 and 35 years old in good health. Sequenced: memory CD4+ T cells sorted from blood. Subset described: CD45RA-negative fraction. The V call is TRBV5-1, the J call TRBJ1-6; TRBD1 is a possible D gene (6 bases). Here the CDR3 DNA reads TGCGCCAGCAGCTTGTCGGGGGCTGGGTATAATTCACCCCTCCACTTT. Translating it yields CASSLSGAGYNSPLHF.